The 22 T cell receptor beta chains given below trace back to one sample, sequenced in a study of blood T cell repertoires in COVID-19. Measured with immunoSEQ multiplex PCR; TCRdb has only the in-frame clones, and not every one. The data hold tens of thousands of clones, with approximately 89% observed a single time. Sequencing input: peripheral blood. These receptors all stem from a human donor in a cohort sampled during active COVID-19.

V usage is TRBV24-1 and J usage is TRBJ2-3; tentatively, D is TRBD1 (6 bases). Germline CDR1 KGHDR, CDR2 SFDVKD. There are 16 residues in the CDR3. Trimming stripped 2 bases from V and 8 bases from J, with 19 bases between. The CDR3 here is CATSDYTGLELGTQYF. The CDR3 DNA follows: TGTGCCACCAGTGATTATACAGGGCTAGAGCTTGGTACGCAGTATTTT.

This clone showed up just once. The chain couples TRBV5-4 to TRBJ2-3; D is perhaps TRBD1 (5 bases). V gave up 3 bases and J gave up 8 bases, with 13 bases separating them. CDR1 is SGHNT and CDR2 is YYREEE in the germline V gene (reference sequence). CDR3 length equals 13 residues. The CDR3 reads CASSWGSTGTQYF. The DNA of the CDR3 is TGTGCCAGCAGCTGGGGCAGCACGGGTACGCAGTATTTT.

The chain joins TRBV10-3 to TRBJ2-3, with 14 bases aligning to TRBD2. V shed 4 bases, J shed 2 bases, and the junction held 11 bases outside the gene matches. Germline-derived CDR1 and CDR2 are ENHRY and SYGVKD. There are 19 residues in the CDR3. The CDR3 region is CAISVGTSGGQSPTDTQYF. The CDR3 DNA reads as TGTGCCATCAGTGTAGGGACTAGCGGGGGTCAGTCTCCCACAGATACGCAGTATTTT.

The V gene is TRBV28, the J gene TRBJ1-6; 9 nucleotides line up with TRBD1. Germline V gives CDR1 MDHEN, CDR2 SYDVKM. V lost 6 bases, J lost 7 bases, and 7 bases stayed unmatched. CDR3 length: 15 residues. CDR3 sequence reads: CASRPGTGPNSPLHF. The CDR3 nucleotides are TGTGCCAGCAGACCGGGGACAGGGCCCAATTCACCCCTCCACTTT.

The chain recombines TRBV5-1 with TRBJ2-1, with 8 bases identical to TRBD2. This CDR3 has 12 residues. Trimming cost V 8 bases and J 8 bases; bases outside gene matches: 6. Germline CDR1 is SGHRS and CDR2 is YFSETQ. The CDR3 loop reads CASREGQDEQFF. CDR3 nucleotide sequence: TGCGCCAGTCGGGAGGGCCAGGATGAGCAGTTCTTC.

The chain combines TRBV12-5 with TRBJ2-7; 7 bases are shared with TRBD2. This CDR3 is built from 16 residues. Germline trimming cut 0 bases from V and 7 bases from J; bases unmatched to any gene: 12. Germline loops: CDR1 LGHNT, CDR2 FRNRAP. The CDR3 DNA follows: TGTGCTAGTGGTTTGGTACTGGGGGGGGTAGTGGGAGAGCAGTACTTC. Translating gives CASGLVLGGVVGEQYF.

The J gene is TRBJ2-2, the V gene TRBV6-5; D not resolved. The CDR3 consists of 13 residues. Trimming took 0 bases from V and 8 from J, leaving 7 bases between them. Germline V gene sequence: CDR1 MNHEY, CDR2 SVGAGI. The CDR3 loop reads CASSYSTQGELFF. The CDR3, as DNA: TGTGCCAGCAGTTACTCGACTCAGGGGGAGCTGTTTTTT.

The CDR3 spells CASSGRAGVNEQFF. The CDR3 DNA is TGTGCCAGCAGCGGGAGGGCCGGGGTCAATGAGCAGTTCTTC. The chain has TRBV3-1 (or the pseudogene TRBV3-2) and TRBJ2-1; 7 bases are a match to TRBD2. Germline V CDR1 and CDR2: LGHDT, YNNKEL (reference sequence). The CDR3 has 14 residues. V trimming: 5 bases; J trimming: 6 bases; junction bases outside the gene matches: 7.

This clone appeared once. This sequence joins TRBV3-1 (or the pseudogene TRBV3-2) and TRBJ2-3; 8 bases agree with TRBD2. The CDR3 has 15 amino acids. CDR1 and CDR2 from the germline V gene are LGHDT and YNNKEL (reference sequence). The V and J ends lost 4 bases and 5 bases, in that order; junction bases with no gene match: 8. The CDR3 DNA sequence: TGTGCCAGCAGCCTTAGCGGGGACCAGGGAGATACGCAGTATTTT. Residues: CASSLSGDQGDTQYF.

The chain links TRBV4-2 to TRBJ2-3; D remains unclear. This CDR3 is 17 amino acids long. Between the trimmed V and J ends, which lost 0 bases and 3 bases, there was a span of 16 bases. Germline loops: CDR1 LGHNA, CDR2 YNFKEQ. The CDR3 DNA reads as TGTGCCAGCAGCCAAGATCTGTCGAGCGATCCAACAGATACGCAGTATTTT. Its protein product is CASSQDLSSDPTDTQYF.

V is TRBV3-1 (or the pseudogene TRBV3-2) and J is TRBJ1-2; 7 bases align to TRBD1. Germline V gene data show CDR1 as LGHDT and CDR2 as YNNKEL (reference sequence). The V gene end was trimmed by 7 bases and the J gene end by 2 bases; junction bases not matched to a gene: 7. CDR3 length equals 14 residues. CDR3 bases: TGTGCCAGCACATTGGGACAGAACAACTATGGCTACACCTTC. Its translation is CASTLGQNNYGYTF.

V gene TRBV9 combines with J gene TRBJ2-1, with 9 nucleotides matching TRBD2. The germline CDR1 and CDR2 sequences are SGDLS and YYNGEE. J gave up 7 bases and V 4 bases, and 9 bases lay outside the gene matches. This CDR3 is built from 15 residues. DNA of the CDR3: TGTGCCAGCAGCCCACGCGGGGCGGGAGGGAATGAGCAGTTCTTC. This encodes CASSPRGAGGNEQFF.

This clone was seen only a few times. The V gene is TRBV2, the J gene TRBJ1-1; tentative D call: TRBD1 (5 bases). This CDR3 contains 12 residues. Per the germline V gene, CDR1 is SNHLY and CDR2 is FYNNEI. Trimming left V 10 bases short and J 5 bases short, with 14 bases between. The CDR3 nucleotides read TGTGCCACCTCGTCAGGGTTTACTGAAGCTTTCTTT. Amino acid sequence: CATSSGFTEAFF.

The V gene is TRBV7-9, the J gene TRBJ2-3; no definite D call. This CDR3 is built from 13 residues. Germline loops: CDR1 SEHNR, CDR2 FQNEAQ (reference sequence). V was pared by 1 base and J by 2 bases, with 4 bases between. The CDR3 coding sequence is TGTGCCAGCAGCTTAGAAGCCACAGATACGCAGTATTTT. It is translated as CASSLEATDTQYF.

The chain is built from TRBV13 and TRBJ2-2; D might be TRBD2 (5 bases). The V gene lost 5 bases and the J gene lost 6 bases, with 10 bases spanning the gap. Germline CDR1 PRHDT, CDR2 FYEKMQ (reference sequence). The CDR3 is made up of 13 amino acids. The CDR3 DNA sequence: TGTGCCAGCAGCCCCCGGGAATCCGGGGAGCTGTTTTTT. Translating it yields CASSPRESGELFF.

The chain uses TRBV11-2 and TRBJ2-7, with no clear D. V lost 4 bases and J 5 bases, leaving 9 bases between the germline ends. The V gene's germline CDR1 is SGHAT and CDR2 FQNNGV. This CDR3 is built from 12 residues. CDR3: CASSWSGNEQYF. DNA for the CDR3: TGTGCCAGCAGCTGGTCAGGAAACGAGCAGTACTTC.

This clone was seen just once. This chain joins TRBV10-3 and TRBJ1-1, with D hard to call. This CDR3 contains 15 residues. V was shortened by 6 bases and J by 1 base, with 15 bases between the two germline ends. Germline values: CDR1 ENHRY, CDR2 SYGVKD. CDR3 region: CAIREGGSKNTEAFF. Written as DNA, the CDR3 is TGTGCCATCAGGGAAGGAGGATCGAAGAACACTGAAGCTTTCTTT.

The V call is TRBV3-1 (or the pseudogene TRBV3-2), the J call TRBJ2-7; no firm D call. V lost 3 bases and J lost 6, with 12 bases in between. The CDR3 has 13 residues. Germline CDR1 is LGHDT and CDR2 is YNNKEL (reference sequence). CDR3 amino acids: CASSQALRGEQYF. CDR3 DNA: TGTGCCAGCAGCCAGGCGCTGCGAGGCGAGCAGTACTTC.

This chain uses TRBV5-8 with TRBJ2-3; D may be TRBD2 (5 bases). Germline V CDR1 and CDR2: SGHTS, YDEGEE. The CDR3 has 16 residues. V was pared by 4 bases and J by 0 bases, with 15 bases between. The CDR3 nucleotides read TGTGCCAGCAGCGCCTTGTTCGGGGTGAGCACAGATACGCAGTATTTT. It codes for CASSALFGVSTDTQYF.

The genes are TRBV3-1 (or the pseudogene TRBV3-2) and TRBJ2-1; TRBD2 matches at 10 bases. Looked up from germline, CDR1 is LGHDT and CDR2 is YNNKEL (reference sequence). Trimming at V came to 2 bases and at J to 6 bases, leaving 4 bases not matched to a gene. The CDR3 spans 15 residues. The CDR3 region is CASSQSGGAANEQFF. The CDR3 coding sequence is TGTGCCAGCAGCCAAAGCGGGGGGGCCGCCAATGAGCAGTTCTTC.

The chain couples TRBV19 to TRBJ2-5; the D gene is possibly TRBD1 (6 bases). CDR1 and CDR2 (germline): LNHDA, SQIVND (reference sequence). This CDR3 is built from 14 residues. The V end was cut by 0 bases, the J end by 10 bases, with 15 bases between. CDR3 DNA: TGTGCCAGTAGTATAGAGCTGGGTCCGGGACACCAGTACTTC. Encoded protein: CASSIELGPGHQYF.

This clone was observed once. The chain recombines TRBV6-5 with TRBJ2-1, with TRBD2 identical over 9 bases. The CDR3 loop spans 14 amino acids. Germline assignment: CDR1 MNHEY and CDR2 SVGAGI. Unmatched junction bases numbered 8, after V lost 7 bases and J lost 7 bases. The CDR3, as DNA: TGTGCCAGCACCAGTAGCGGGAGTATGAATGAGCAGTTCTTC. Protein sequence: CASTSSGSMNEQFF.